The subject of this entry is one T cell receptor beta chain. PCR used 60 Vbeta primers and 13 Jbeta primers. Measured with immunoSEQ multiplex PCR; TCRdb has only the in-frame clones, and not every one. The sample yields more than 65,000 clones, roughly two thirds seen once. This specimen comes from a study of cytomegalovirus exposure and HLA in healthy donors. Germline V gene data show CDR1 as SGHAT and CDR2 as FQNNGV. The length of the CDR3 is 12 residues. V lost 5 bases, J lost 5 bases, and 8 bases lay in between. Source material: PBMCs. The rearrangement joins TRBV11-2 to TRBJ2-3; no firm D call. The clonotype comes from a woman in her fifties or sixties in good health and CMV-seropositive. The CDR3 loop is CASSVELDTQYF. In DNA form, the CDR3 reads TGTGCCAGCAGCGTTGAGTTAGATACGCAGTATTTT.